Listed here is a single TCR beta chain. What it recognizes is unknown. This sample is part of a study of graft-versus-host responses after intestinal transplantation. Trimming cost V 5 bases and J 2 bases, with 11 bases left between them. This CDR3 has 14 residues. Per the germline V gene, CDR1 is MRHNA and CDR2 is SNTAGT. Findings and limits, study-wide: Marrow from the recipient contained GvH clones, some of which had appeared first in ileum or blood. Maximum circulating GvH clone levels tracked with early post-transplant HvG decreases.

This table comes from immunoSEQ multiplex PCR, and its TCRdb copy is limited to in-frame clones, with some not included. Here the sample spans around 14,000 clones, just under 95% being singletons. Specimen: PBMCs, collected 9 days after transplant. This chain uses TRBV6-4 with TRBJ2-3, with a weak D call TRBD2 (6 bases). The TCR sequence derives from a human patient who received an intestinal transplant, so some T cells may come from the graft donor. The CDR3 bases are TGTGCCAGCAGTATTAGCGGACTCACAGATACGCAGTATTTT. Translating it yields CASSISGLTDTQYF.